These 28 T cell receptor beta chains originate from one sample sequenced in a study of T cell responses to AZD1222 COVID-19 vaccine. This table comes from immunoSEQ multiplex PCR, and its TCRdb copy is limited to in-frame clones, with some not included. The table includes 150,000 or so clones, 70% to 90% detected once. The input for sequencing was peripheral blood, taken on day 0 of AZD1222 vaccination. The receptor source for this set is an adult in good health.

The chain combines TRBV9 with TRBJ2-3; 7 bases line up with TRBD2. Losses at the gene ends were 4 bases for V and 2 bases for J; bases not matched to a gene: 10. The CDR3 sequence is 16 residues long. CDR1 is SGDLS, CDR2 YYNGEE, per germline. CDR3 DNA: TGTGCCAGCAGCCCCGGGGGGTTGACCCCCACAGATACGCAGTATTTT. Translation: CASSPGGLTPTDTQYF.

This clone appeared a single time. V is TRBV27 and J is TRBJ2-3; no definite D call. V lost 0 bases to trimming and J lost 5 bases, with 6 bases between them. Germline loops: CDR1 MNHEY, CDR2 SMNVEV (reference sequence). The CDR3 has 13 residues. The CDR3, as DNA: TGTGCCAGCAGTTTATCGACCCAAGATACGCAGTATTTT. Translation gives CASSLSTQDTQYF.

The chain combines TRBV7-9 with TRBJ2-7; D call uncertain. Per the germline V gene, CDR1 is SEHNR and CDR2 is FQNEAQ (reference sequence). V shed 5 bases and J shed 3 bases, with 5 bases lying between them. CDR3 size: 11 residues. CDR3: CASSENYEQYF. The CDR3, as DNA: TGTGCCAGCAGCGAGAACTACGAGCAGTACTTC.

V and J are TRBV5-1 and TRBJ1-1, with D possibly being TRBD1 (5 bases). Looked up from germline, CDR1 is SGHRS and CDR2 is YFSETQ. Trimming pared 1 base from V and 1 base from J, leaving 14 bases between. The CDR3 has 16 amino acids. Here the CDR3 reads CASSLSIVGGNTEAFF. The CDR3 DNA is TGCGCCAGCAGCTTGAGTATCGTCGGGGGGAACACTGAAGCTTTCTTT. Full variable domain (remainder filled in from reference TRBV5-1 and TRBJ1-1): KAGVTQTPRYLIKTRGQQVTLSCSPISGHRSVSWYQQTPGQGLQFLFEYFSETQRNKGNFPGRFSGRQFSNSRSEMNVSTLELGDSALYLCASSLSIVGGNTEAFFGQGTRLTVV.

The gene calls are TRBV7-3 and TRBJ1-1; no firm D call. The germline gives CDR1 SGHTA, CDR2 FQGTGA. The CDR3 is made up of 13 amino acids. V was clipped by 5 bases and J by 0 bases, with 7 bases between them. CDR3 nucleotides: TGTGCCAGCAGCCCTGGCATGAACACTGAAGCTTTCTTT. Translated: CASSPGMNTEAFF.

V is TRBV10-3 and J is TRBJ2-7; TRBD2 agrees at 11 bases. The CDR3 length is 15 residues. V was clipped by 10 bases and J by 2 bases; unmatched bases: 10. CDR1 and CDR2 (germline): ENHRY, SYGVKD. CDR3 coding DNA: TGTGCCACCTCCTCGACTAGCGGGGTTCCCTACGAGCAGTACTTC. Its protein product is CATSSTSGVPYEQYF.

The V gene is TRBV5-4, the J gene TRBJ1-6; the match to TRBD1 covers 8 bases. This CDR3 contains 14 residues. J was trimmed by 7 bases and V by 4 bases; bases with no gene match: 4. Germline CDR1 SGHNT, CDR2 YYREEE (reference sequence). CDR3 amino acids: CASSPGGGNSPLHF. In nucleotides, the CDR3 is TGTGCCAGCAGCCCAGGGGGCGGGAATTCACCCCTCCACTTT.

V and J are TRBV6-5 and TRBJ1-1; 8 bases map to TRBD1. J was trimmed by 1 base and V by 7 bases; bases with no gene match: 8. This CDR3 comprises 15 residues. The germline CDR1 and CDR2 sequences are MNHEY and SVGAGI. Here the CDR3 reads CASTALGTGNTEAFF. Written as DNA, the CDR3 is TGTGCCAGCACCGCCCTCGGGACAGGGAACACTGAAGCTTTCTTT.

In its sample, this clone was seen once. The genes are TRBV28 and TRBJ1-5; TRBD1 aligns across 8 bases. The germline gives CDR1 MDHEN, CDR2 SYDVKM. With V trimmed by 2 bases and J by 4 bases, 4 bases remained unmatched. The CDR3 is 15 residues long. The CDR3 region is CASSLGDRPNQPQHF. CDR3 in DNA: TGTGCCAGCAGTTTAGGGGACAGGCCTAATCAGCCCCAGCATTTT.

The chain recombines TRBV7-2 with TRBJ1-1, with D tentatively TRBD1 (5 bases). Between the trimmed V and J ends, which lost 5 bases and 0 bases, there was a span of 13 bases. Germline values: CDR1 SGHTA, CDR2 FQGNSA. This CDR3 is 15 amino acids long. In DNA form, the CDR3 reads TGTGCCAGCAGCCAACCGGGACTGATGAACACTGAAGCTTTCTTT. It codes for CASSQPGLMNTEAFF.

The chain is built from TRBV6-5 and TRBJ1-4, with 7 bases identical to TRBD1. The CDR3 is 13 residues long. Germline-derived CDR1 and CDR2 are MNHEY and SVGAGI. V dropped 9 bases and J dropped 8; count of bases not matched to a gene: 9. CDR3 DNA sequence: TGTGCCAGTAAACGACAGGGAAACGAAAAACTGTTTTTT. The encoded protein is CASKRQGNEKLFF.

The table lists this clone with many counts. This rearrangement joins TRBV6-5 to TRBJ1-2; the D gene is possibly TRBD1 (5 bases). V was clipped by 6 bases and J by 4 bases, with 12 bases between them. The germline gives CDR1 MNHEY, CDR2 SVGAGI. The length of the CDR3 is 13 residues. CDR3 coding DNA: TGTGCCAGCAGCGGTTGGGACGGCTATGGCTACACCTTC. This gives the protein CASSGWDGYGYTF.

The chain employs TRBV7-9 and TRBJ1-5; 8 bases are a match to TRBD1. CDR3 length: 16 residues. V shed 5 bases and J 4 bases; nucleotides not matched to a gene: 10. CDR1 is SEHNR and CDR2 is FQNEAQ in the germline V gene (reference sequence). For the CDR3, the DNA is TGTGCCAGCAGCCCCTACCGGGACAGGAAAAATCAGCCCCAGCATTTT. Translation gives CASSPYRDRKNQPQHF.

V usage is TRBV7-2 and J usage is TRBJ1-6; maybe TRBD1 (5 bases). The CDR3 runs to 15 residues. V lost 1 base to trimming and J lost 7 bases, with 11 bases between them. Germline-derived CDR1 and CDR2 are SGHTA and FQGNSA. DNA of the CDR3: TGTGCCAGCAGCTTAGTCGCAGGGCAGAATTCACCCCTCCACTTT. Its protein product is CASSLVAGQNSPLHF.

The V and J genes are TRBV7-2 and TRBJ1-4; D is possibly TRBD1 (5 bases). CDR1 SGHTA and CDR2 FQGNSA come from the germline V gene. This CDR3 has 15 residues. Trimming shortened V by 3 bases and J by 3 bases, and 11 bases separated the two germline ends. CDR3 nucleotides: TGTGCCAGCAGCTTTGGTAGACAGCCTAATGAAAAACTGTTTTTT. Encoded protein: CASSFGRQPNEKLFF.

The genes are TRBV5-1 and TRBJ1-4; a weak D match, TRBD1 (6 bases). Germline V gives CDR1 SGHRS, CDR2 YFSETQ. Trimming took 5 bases from V and 6 from J, leaving 17 bases between them. The CDR3 extends over 15 amino acids. The CDR3: CASRDGGLRDEKLFF. The DNA for the CDR3 is TGCGCCAGCAGAGACGGGGGGCTGAGGGATGAAAAACTGTTTTTT.

This chain joins TRBV11-2 and TRBJ2-4, with 8 bases fitting TRBD1. Germline V CDR1 and CDR2: SGHAT, FQNNGV. Germline trimming cut 5 bases from V and 5 bases from J; bases unmatched to any gene: 8. The CDR3 loop spans 15 amino acids. CDR3 region: CASSLRQGRENIQYF. CDR3 coding DNA: TGTGCCAGCAGCCTCAGACAGGGGCGGGAAAACATTCAGTACTTC. Looking up the rest from reference TRBV11-2 and TRBJ2-4 gives the full variable domain: EAGVAQSPRYKIIEKRQSVAFWCNPISGHATLYWYQQILGQGPKLLIQFQNNGVVDDSQLPKDRFSAERLKGVDSTLKIQPAKLEDSAVYLCASSLRQGRENIQYFGAGTRLSVL.

CDR3 region: CASSPRTGRGEGSGKLFF. The CDR3 DNA reads TGTGCCAGCAGTCCGAGGACAGGTCGAGGGGAGGGTAGTGGAAAACTGTTTTTT. The chain couples TRBV28 to TRBJ1-4; TRBD1 matches at 7 bases. V lost 5 bases, J lost 10 bases, and 22 bases stayed unmatched. There are 18 residues in the CDR3. Per the germline V gene, CDR1 is MDHEN and CDR2 is SYDVKM.

This clone has only a few counts. This sequence joins TRBV2 and TRBJ1-2; 8 nucleotides line up with TRBD1. V shed 6 bases, J shed 4 bases, and the junction held 10 bases outside the gene matches. The CDR3 spans 15 residues. Germline V gene lookup returns CDR1 SNHLY and CDR2 FYNNEI. This CDR3 reads CASSLRTGSTYGYTF. CDR3 bases: TGTGCCAGCAGCCTCCGGACAGGGTCAACCTATGGCTACACCTTC.

The chain couples TRBV7-3 to TRBJ2-2; D may match TRBD1 or TRBD2 (5 bases each). Germline-derived CDR1 and CDR2 are SGHTA and FQGTGA. V was trimmed by 6 bases and J by 4 bases, leaving 12 bases between them. This CDR3 is 14 amino acids long. CDR3 sequence reads: CASRRPGSTGELFF. CDR3 coding DNA: TGTGCCAGCAGGAGGCCAGGGAGCACCGGGGAGCTGTTTTTT.

This clone was counted between two and nine times. The gene calls are TRBV5-1 and TRBJ2-1, with TRBD2 identical over 8 bases. The CDR3 contains 15 residues. V gave up 6 bases and J gave up 1 base; unmatched junction bases: 6. Germline loops: CDR1 SGHRS, CDR2 YFSETQ. CDR3 sequence: CASKGAGVSYNEQFF. The CDR3 region has the DNA TGCGCCAGCAAAGGAGCGGGGGTTTCCTACAATGAGCAGTTCTTC.

A few counts support this clone. The genes are TRBV6-6 and TRBJ1-1; D gene unclear. The CDR3 contains 14 residues. The V gene lost 11 bases and the J gene lost 0 bases, with 16 bases spanning the gap. Germline assignment: CDR1 MNHNY and CDR2 SVGAGI (reference sequence). The CDR3 reads CAGQFGPVNTEAFF. CDR3 DNA: TGTGCCGGCCAATTTGGGCCCGTGAACACTGAAGCTTTCTTT.

This chain links TRBV7-9 with TRBJ1-4, with TRBD1 matching over 7 bases. The CDR3 loop spans 15 amino acids. Per germline, CDR1 SEHNR and CDR2 FQNEAQ (reference sequence). Losses at the gene ends were 5 bases for V and 8 bases for J; bases not matched to a gene: 11. The chain's CDR3 is CASSTQGGNREKLFF. DNA of the CDR3: TGTGCCAGCAGCACCCAGGGGGGTAACAGGGAAAAACTGTTTTTT. Complete variable domain (other parts from reference TRBV7-9 and TRBJ1-4): DTGVSQNPRHKITKRGQNVTFRCDPISEHNRLYWYRQTLGQGPEFLTYFQNEAQLEKSRLLSDRFSAERPKGSFSTLEIQRTEQGDSAMYLCASSTQGGNREKLFFGSGTQLSVL.

This sequence joins TRBV28 and TRBJ2-2; D not certain. Trimming pared 7 bases from V and 0 bases from J, leaving 3 bases between. Germline V gene sequence: CDR1 MDHEN, CDR2 SYDVKM. This CDR3 has 12 residues. CDR3 residues: CASIANTGELFF. CDR3 bases: TGTGCCAGCATTGCGAACACCGGGGAGCTGTTTTTT.

The J gene is TRBJ1-3, the V gene TRBV5-1; D is undetermined. Germline lookup yields CDR1 SGHRS and CDR2 YFSETQ. The CDR3 totals 15 residues. V lost 4 bases and J lost 0, with 11 bases in between. The CDR3 loop reads CASSTTLSSGNTIYF. CDR3 in DNA: TGCGCCAGCAGCACGACTCTGAGCTCTGGAAACACCATATATTTT.

The chain employs TRBV28 and TRBJ1-2; 12 bases map to TRBD1. The junction had 11 bases not matched to a gene; V was cut back by 5 bases and J by 4 bases. Germline CDR1 is MDHEN and CDR2 is SYDVKM. This CDR3 is 17 amino acids long. The CDR3, as DNA: TGTGCCAGCAGTCTCGACCCGGGGACAGGGGGCAGCTATGGCTACACCTTC. Translated: CASSLDPGTGGSYGYTF.

The rearrangement links TRBV29-1 to TRBJ1-1; D is perhaps TRBD1 (5 bases). V dropped 4 bases and J dropped 1 base, with 7 bases sitting between them. In germline, CDR1 is SQVTM, CDR2 ANQGSEA. This CDR3 region has 12 residues. In nucleotides, the CDR3 is TGCAGCGTTGGGGGGTGGAACACTGAAGCTTTCTTT. It encodes CSVGGWNTEAFF.

The chain combines TRBV18 with TRBJ2-3; D gene ambiguous. V was shortened by 0 bases and J by 10 bases, with 11 bases between the two germline ends. The CDR3 has 13 residues. The germline gives CDR1 KGHSH, CDR2 LQKENI. The CDR3 coding sequence is TGTGCCAGCTCACCACCGTATTTTGGGGCGCAGTATTTT. The encoded protein is CASSPPYFGAQYF.